The entry that follows covers one T cell receptor beta chain sequence. The target antigen is unknown. Sequenced by immunoSEQ multiplex PCR; TCRdb stores in-frame clones only, minus some. The profile shows 15,000 to 20,000 clones, approximately 78% of them singletons. These data are taken from a study of somatic mutations in cytotoxic T cells in rheumatoid arthritis. Study overall: Flow-sorting brought some V beta antibody-stained T-cell populations to nearly 100% purity, V beta1+ cells sequenced for TCRB among them.

The CDR3 spans 15 residues. Trimming took off 1 base at V and 0 bases at J, with 7 bases between the two ends. Germline loops: CDR1 SGHVS, CDR2 FNYEAQ. By positive magnetic bead selection, CD4+ and CD8+ cells were isolated, and their purity was checked by flow cytometry. General study points: Slight underrepresentation of TRBV07 in rheumatoid arthritis patients was not adjusted for multiple comparisons.

Sequenced input: CD8+ T cells sorted from blood. This clonotype was sampled from a woman between 50 and 59 years old with rheumatoid arthritis. The rearrangement links TRBV7-6 to TRBJ1-3; D uncertain. CDR3 coding DNA: TGTGCCAGCAGCTTAGATTTGGACTCTGGAAACACCATATATTTT. The encoded protein is CASSLDLDSGNTIYF.